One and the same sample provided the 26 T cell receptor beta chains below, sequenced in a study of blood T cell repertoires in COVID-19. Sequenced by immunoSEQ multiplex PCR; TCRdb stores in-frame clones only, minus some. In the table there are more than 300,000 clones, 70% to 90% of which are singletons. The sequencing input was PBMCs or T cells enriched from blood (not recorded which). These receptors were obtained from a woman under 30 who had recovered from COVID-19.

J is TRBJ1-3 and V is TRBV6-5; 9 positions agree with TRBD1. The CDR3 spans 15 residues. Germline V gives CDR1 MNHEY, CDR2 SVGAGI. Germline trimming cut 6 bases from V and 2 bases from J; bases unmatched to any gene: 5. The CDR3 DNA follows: TGTGCCAGCAGCCCACGGACAGGGGCTGGAAACACCATATATTTT. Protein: CASSPRTGAGNTIYF.

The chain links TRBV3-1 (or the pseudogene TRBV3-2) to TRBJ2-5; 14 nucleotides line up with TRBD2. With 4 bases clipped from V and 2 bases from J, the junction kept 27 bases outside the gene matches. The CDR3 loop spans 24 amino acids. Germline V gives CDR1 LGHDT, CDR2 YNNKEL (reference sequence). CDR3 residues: CASSRTGHGLAGGHPPPRQETQYF. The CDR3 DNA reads TGTGCCAGCAGCCGCACCGGGCACGGACTAGCGGGGGGCCATCCTCCCCCCCGACAAGAGACCCAGTACTTC.

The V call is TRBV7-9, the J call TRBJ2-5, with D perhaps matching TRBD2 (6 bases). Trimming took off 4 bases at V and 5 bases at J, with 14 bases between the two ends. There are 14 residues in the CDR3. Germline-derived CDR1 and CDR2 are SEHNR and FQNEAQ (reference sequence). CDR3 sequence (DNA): TGTGCCAGCAGCTCCCTGAAAGGGAGGGAGACCCAGTACTTC. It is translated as CASSSLKGRETQYF.

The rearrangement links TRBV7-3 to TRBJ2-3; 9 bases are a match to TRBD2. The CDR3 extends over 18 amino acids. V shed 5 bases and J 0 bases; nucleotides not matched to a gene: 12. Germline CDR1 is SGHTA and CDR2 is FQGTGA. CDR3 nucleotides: TGTGCCAGCAGCCTCGGTCTAGCGGGGTCTTCTAGCACAGATACGCAGTATTTT. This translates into CASSLGLAGSSSTDTQYF.

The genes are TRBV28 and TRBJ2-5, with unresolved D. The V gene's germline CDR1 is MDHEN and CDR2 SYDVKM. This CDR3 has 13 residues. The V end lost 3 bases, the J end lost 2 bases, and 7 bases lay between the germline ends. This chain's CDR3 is CASSFGAQETQYF. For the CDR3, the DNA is TGTGCCAGCAGTTTCGGAGCGCAAGAGACCCAGTACTTC.

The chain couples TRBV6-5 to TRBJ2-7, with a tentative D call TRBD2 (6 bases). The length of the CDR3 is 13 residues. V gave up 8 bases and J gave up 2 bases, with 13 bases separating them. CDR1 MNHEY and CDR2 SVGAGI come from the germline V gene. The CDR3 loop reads CASRTREAYEQYF. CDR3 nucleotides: TGTGCCAGCCGAACAAGGGAGGCCTACGAGCAGTACTTC.

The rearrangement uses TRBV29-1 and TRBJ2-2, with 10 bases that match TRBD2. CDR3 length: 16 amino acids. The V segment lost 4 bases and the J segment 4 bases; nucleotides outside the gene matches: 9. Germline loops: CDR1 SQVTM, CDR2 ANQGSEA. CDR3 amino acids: CSVVLAGGVGTGELFF. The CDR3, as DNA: TGCAGCGTTGTGTTAGCGGGGGGCGTCGGCACCGGGGAGCTGTTTTTT.

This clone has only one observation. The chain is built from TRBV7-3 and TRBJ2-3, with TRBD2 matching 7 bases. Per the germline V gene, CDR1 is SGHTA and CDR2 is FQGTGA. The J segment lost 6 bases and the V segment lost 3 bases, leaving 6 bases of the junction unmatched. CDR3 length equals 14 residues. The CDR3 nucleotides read TGTGCCAGCAGCTTCTCCGGGACTATCGATACGCAGTATTTT. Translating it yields CASSFSGTIDTQYF.

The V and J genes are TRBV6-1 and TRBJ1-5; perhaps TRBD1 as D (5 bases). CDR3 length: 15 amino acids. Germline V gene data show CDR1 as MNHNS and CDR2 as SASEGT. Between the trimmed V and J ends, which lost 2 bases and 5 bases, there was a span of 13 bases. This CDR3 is CASSERLGTYQPQHF. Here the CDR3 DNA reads TGTGCCAGCAGTGAAAGACTGGGGACTTATCAGCCCCAGCATTTT.

CDR3 nucleotides: TGCGCCAGCAGCGGCGAAGGGGTGGATGGCTACACCTTC. This gives the protein CASSGEGVDGYTF. The chain has TRBV5-1 and TRBJ1-2; D is possibly TRBD1 (5 bases). There are 13 residues in the CDR3. Germline V gene lookup returns CDR1 SGHRS and CDR2 YFSETQ. Trimming shortened V by 4 bases and J by 6 bases, and 13 bases separated the two germline ends.

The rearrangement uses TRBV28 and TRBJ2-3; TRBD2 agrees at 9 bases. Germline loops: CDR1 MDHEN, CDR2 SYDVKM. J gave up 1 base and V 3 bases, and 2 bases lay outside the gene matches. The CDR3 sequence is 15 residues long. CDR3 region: CASSLIAGGTDTQYF. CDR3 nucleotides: TGTGCCAGCAGTTTGATAGCGGGGGGCACAGATACGCAGTATTTT.

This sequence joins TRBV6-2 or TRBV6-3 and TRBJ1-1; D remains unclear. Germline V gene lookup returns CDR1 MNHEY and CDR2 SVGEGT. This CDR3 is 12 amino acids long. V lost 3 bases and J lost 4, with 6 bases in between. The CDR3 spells CASSYSLTEAFF. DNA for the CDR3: TGTGCCAGCAGTTATAGTCTCACTGAAGCTTTCTTT.

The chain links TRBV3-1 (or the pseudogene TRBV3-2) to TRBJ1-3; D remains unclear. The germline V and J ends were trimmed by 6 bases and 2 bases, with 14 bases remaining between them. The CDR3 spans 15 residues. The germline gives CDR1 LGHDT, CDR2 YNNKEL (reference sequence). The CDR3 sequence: CASRPRGGAGNTIYF. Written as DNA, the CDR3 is TGTGCCAGCAGACCCCGGGGAGGAGCTGGAAACACCATATATTTT.

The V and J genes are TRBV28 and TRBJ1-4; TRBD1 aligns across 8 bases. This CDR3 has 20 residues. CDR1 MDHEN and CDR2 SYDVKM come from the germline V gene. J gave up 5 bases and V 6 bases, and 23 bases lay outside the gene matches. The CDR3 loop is CASRSRDRYFLQGDNEKLFF. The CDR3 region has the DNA TGTGCCAGCAGGTCCCGGGACAGGTACTTTTTACAAGGGGACAATGAAAAACTGTTTTTT.

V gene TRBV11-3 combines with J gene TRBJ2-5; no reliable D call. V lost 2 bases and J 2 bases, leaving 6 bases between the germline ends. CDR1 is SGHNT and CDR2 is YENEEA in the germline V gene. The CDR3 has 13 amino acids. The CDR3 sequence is CASSLNPQETQYF. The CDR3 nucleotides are TGTGCCAGCAGCTTAAATCCACAAGAGACCCAGTACTTC. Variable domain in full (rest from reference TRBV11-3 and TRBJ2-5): EAGVVQSPRYKIIEKKQPVAFWCNPISGHNTLYWYLQNLGQGPELLIRYENEEAVDDSQLPKDRFSAERLKGVDSTLKIQPAELGDSAVYLCASSLNPQETQYFGPGTRLLVL.

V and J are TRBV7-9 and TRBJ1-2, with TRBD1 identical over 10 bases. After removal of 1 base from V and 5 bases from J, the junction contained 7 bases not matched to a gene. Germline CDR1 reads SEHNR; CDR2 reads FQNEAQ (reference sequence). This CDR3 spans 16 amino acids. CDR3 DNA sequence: TGTGCCAGCAGCTTAGTGAGACAGGGGGCGCGTTATGGCTACACCTTC. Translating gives CASSLVRQGARYGYTF. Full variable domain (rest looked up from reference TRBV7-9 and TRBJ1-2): DTGVSQNPRHKITKRGQNVTFRCDPISEHNRLYWYRQTLGQGPEFLTYFQNEAQLEKSRLLSDRFSAERPKGSFSTLEIQRTEQGDSAMYLCASSLVRQGARYGYTFGSGTRLTVV.

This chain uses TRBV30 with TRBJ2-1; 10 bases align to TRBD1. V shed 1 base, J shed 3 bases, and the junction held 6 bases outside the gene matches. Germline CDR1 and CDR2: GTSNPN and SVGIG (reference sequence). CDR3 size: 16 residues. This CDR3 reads CAWSATGQGIYNEQFF. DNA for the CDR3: TGTGCCTGGAGTGCCACGGGACAGGGGATCTACAATGAGCAGTTCTTC.

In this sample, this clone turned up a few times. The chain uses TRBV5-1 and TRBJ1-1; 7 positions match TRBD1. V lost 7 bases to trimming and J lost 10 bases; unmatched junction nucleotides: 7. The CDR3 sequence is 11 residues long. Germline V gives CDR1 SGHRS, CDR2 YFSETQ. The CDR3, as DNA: TGCGCCAGCTCCGGGGCAGGGGGAGCTTTCTTT. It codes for CASSGAGGAFF.

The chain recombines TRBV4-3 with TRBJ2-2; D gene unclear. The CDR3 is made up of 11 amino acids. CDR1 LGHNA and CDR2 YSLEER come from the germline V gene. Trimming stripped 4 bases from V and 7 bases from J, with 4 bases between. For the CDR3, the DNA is TGCGCCAGCAGCCTAAACGGGGAGCTGTTTTTT. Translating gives CASSLNGELFF.

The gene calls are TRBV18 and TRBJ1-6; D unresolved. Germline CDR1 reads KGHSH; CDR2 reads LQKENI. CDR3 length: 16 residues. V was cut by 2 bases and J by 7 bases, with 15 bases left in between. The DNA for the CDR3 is TGTGCCAGCTCACCATTTTATCCCAGAACCAATTCACCCCTCCACTTT. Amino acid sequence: CASSPFYPRTNSPLHF.

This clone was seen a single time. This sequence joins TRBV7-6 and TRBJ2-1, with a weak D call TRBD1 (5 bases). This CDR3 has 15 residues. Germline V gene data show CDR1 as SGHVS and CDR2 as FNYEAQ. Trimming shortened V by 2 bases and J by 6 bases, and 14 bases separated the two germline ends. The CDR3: CASSLSAGKGNEQFF. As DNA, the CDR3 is TGTGCCAGCAGCTTAAGCGCAGGGAAAGGCAATGAGCAGTTCTTC. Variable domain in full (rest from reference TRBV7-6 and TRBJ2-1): GAGVSQSPRYKVTKRGQDVALRCDPISGHVSLYWYRQALGQGPEFLTYFNYEAQQDKSGLPNDRFSAERPEGSISTLTIQRTEQRDSAMYRCASSLSAGKGNEQFFGPGTRLTVL.

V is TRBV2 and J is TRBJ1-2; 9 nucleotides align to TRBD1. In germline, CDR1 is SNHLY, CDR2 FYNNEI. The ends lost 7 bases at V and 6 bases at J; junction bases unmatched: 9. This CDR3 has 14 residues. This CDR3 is CASNSGQGIHGYTF. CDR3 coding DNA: TGTGCCAGCAACTCCGGACAGGGGATCCATGGCTACACCTTC.

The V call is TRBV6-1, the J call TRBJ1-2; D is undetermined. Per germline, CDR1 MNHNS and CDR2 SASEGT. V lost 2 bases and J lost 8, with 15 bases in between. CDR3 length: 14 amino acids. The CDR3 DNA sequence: TGTGCCAGCAGTGAAAGTGAGGTTGGAGGCGGCTACACCTTC. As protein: CASSESEVGGGYTF.

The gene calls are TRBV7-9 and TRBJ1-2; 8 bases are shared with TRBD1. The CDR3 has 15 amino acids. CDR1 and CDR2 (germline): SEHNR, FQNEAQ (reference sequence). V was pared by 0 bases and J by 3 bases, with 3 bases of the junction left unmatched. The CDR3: CASSLAADRDYGYTF. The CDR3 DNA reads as TGTGCCAGCAGCTTAGCGGCGGACAGGGACTATGGCTACACCTTC.

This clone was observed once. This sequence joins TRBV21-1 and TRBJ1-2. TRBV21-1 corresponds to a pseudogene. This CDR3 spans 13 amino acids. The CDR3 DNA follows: TGTGCCAGCACGCGGCTATCCAACTATGGCTACACCTTC. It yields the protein CASTRLSNYGYTF.

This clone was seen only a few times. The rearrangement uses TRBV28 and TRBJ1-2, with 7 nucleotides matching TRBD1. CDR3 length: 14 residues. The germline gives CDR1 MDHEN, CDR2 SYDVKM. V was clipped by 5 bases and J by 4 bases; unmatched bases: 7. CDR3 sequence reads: CASSPPDRAYGYTF. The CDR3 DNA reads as TGTGCCAGCAGTCCCCCCGACAGGGCCTATGGCTACACCTTC.